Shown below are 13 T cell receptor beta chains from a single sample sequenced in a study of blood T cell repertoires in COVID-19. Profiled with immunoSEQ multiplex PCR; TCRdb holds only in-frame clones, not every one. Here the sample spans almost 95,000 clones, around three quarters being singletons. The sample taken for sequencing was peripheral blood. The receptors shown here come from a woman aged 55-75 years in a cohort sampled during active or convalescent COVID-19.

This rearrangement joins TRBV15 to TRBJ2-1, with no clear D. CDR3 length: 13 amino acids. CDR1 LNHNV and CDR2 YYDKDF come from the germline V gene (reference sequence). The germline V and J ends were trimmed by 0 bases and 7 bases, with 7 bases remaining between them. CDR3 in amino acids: CATSREVVNEQFF. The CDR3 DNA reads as TGTGCCACCAGCAGAGAGGTAGTAAATGAGCAGTTCTTC. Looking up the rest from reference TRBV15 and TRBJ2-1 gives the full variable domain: DAMVIQNPRYQVTQFGKPVTLSCSQTLNHNVMYWYQQKSSQAPKLLFHYYDKDFNNEADTPDNFQSRRPNTSFCFLDIRSPGLGDTAMYLCATSREVVNEQFFGPGTRLTVL.

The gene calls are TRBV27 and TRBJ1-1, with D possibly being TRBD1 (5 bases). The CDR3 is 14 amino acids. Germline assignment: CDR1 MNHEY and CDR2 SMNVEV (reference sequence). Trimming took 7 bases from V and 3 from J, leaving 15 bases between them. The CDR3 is CASTPSGGYTEAFF. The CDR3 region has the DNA TGTGCCAGCACCCCTTCGGGGGGGTACACTGAAGCTTTCTTT.

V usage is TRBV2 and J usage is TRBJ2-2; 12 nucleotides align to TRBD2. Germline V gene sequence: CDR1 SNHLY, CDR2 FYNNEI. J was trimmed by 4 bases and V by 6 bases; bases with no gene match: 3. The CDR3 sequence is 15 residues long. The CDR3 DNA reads TGTGCCAGCAGGTCGACTAGCGGGGGCACCGGGGAGCTGTTTTTT. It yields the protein CASRSTSGGTGELFF.

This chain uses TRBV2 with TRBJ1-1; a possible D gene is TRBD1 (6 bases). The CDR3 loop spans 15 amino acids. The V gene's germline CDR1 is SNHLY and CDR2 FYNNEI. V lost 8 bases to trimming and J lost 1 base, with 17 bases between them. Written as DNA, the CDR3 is TGTGCCAGCCGGCGTGAGGGAGGGGGGAACACTGAAGCTTTCTTT. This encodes CASRREGGGNTEAFF. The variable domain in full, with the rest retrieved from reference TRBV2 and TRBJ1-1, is EPEVTQTPSHQVTQMGQEVILRCVPISNHLYFYWYRQILGQKVEFLVSFYNNEISEKSEIFDDQFSVERPDGSNFTLKIRSTKLEDSAMYFCASRREGGGNTEAFFGQGTRLTVV.

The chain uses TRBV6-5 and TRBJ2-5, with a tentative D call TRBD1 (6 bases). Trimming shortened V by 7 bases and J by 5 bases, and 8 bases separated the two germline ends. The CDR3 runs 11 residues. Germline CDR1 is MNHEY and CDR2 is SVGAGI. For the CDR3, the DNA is TGTGCCAGCACTAGGGGGGAGACCCAGTACTTC. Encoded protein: CASTRGETQYF.

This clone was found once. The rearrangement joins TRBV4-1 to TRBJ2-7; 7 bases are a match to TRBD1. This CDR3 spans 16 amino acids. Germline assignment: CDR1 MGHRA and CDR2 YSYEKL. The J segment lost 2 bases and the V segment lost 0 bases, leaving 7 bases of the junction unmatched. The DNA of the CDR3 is TGCGCCAGCAGCCAAGACCAACAGGGGTGGACCTACGAGCAGTACTTC. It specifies CASSQDQQGWTYEQYF.

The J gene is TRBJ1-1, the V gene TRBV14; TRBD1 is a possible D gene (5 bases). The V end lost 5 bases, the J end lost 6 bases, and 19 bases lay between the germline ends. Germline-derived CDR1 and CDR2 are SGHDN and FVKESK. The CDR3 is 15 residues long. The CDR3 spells CASSTWTRMLPEAFF. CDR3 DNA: TGTGCCAGCAGCACTTGGACACGGATGCTCCCTGAAGCTTTCTTT.

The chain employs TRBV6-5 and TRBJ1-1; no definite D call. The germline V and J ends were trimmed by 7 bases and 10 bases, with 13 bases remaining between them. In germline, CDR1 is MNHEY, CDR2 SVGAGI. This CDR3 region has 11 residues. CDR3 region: CASTLELVAFF. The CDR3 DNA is TGTGCCAGCACCTTGGAGTTGGTAGCTTTCTTT.

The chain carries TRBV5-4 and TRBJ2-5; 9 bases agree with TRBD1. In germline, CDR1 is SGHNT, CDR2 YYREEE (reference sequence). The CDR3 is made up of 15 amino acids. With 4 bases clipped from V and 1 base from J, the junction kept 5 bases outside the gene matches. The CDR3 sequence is CASSKKGQGQETQYF. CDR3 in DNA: TGTGCCAGCAGCAAAAAGGGACAGGGCCAAGAGACCCAGTACTTC. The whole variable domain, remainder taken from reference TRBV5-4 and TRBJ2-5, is ETGVTQSPTHLIKTRGQQVTLRCSSQSGHNTVSWYQQALGQGPQFIFQYYREEENGRGNFPPRFSGLQFPNYSSELNVNALELDDSALYLCASSKKGQGQETQYFGPGTRLLVL.

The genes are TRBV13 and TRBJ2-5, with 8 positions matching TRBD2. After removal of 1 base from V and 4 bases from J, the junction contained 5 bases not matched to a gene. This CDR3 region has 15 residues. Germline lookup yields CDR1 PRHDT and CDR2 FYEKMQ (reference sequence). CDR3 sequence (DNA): TGTGCCAGCAGCTTAGACGGACTAGCAGCAGAGACCCAGTACTTC. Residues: CASSLDGLAAETQYF.

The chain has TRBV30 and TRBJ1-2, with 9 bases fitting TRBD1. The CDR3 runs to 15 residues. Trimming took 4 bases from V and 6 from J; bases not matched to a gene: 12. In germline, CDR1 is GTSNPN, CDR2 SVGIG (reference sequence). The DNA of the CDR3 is TGTGCCTGGAAGACCACCGGGACAGGGATACATGGCTACACCTTC. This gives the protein CAWKTTGTGIHGYTF.

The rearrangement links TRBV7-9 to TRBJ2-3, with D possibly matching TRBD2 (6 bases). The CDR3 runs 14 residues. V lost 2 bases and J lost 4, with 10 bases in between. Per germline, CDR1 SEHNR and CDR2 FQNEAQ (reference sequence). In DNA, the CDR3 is TGTGCCAGCAGCTTATCTGGAGGGCCAGATACGCAGTATTTT. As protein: CASSLSGGPDTQYF. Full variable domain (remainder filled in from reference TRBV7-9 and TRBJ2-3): DTGVSQNPRHKITKRGQNVTFRCDPISEHNRLYWYRQTLGQGPEFLTYFQNEAQLEKSRLLSDRFSAERPKGSFSTLEIQRTEQGDSAMYLCASSLSGGPDTQYFGPGTRLTVL.

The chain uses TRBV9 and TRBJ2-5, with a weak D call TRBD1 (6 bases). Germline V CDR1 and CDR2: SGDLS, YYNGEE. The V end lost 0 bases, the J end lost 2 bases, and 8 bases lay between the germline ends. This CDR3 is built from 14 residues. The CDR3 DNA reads TGTGCCAGCAGCGTAGGAGGGGGTCAAGAGACCCAGTACTTC. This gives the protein CASSVGGGQETQYF.